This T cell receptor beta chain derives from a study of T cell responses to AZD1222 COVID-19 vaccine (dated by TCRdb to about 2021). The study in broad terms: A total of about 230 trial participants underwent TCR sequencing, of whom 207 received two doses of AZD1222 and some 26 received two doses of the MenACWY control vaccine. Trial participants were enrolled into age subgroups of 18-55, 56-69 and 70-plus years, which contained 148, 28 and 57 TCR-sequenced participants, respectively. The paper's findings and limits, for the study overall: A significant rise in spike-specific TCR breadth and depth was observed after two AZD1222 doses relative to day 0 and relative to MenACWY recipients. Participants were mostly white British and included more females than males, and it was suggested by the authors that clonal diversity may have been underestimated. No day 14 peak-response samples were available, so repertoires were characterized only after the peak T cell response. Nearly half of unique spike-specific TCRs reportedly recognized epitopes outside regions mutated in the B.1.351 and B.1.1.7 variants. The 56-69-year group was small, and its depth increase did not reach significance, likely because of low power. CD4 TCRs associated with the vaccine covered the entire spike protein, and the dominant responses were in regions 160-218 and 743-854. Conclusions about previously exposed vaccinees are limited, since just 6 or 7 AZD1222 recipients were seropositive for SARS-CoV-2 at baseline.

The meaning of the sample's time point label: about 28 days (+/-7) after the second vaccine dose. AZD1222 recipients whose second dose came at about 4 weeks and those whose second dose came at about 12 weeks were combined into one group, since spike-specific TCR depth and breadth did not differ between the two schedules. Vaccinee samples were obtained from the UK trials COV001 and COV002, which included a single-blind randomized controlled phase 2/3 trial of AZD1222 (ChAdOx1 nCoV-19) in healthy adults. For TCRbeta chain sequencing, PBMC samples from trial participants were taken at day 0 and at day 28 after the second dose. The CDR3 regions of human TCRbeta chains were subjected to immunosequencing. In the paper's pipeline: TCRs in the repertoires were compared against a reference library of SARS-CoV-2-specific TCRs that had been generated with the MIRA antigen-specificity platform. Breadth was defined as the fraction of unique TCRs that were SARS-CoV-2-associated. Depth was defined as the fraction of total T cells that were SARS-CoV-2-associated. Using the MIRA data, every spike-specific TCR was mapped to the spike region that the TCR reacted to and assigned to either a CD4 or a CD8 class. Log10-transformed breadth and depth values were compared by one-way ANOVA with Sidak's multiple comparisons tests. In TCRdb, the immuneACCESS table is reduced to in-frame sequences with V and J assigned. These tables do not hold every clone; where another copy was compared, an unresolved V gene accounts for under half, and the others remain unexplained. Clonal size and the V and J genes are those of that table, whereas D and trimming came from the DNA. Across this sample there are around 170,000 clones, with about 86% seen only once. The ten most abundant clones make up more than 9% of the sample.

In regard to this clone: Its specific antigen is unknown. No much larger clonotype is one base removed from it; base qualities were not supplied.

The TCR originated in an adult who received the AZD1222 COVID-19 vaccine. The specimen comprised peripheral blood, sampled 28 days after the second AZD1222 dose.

At the DNA level, the sequence is TGTGCCAGCAGCGCCTACACAGGGACAGGGGGTTATGAAAAACTGTTTTTT. Protein translation: CASSAYTGTGGYEKLFF. The sequence is built from TRBV9 and TRBJ1-4; 11 nucleotides in the junction match TRBD1. From the germline V gene, CDR1 is SGDLS and CDR2 is YYNGEE. Germline trimming amounts to 3 bases on V and 6 bases on J, with 10 as the count of junction bases outside the gene matches. Counted from cysteine to phenylalanine, this CDR3 has 17 amino acids. The sequence is cut down to CDR3 DNA, 51 bases in frame from base 1.